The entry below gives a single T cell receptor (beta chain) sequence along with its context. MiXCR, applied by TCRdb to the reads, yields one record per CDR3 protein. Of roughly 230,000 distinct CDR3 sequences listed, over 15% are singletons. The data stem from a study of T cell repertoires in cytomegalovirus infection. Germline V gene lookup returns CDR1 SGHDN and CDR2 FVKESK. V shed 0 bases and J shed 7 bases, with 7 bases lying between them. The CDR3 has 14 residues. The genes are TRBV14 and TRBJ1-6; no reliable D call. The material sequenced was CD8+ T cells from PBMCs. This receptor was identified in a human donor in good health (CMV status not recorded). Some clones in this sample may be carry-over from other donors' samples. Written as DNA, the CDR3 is TGTGCCAGCAGCCAAGATGTGGGGAATTCACCCCTCCACTTT. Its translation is CASSQDVGNSPLHF.